This T cell receptor beta chain originates from a study of blood T cell repertoires in COVID-19. Study in general: Acute and convalescent COVID-19 specimens originated in the United States, Italy and Spain. Nucleic acid was either cDNA or gDNA, and it came from T cells, B-cell-depleted T cells, or PBMCs.

The Seattle patients, enrolled during active infection, were followed longitudinally. Per the study methods: Estimated nucleated cell counts came from reference gene primer amplification. Repertoires were generated with immunoSEQ multiplex PCR, while TCRdb's copy carries only in-frame clones and drops some. V and J calls and clone size follow that table, whereas D and trimming were derived from the DNA. Of approximately 200,000 clones listed, 85% to 95% are singletons. The specimen sequenced was peripheral blood. The source of this sequence is a man aged 25-45 years with COVID-19, enrolled during active disease.

The CDR3 DNA follows: TGCGCCAGCAGCTTGAGTGGCCGAAACCAAGAGACCCAGTACTTC. Translating it yields CASSLSGRNQETQYF. This chain links TRBV5-1 with TRBJ2-5; D is undetermined. The V end was cut by 1 base, the J end by 0 bases, with 10 bases between. The CDR3 contains 15 residues. Looked up from germline, CDR1 is SGHRS and CDR2 is YFSETQ.